The next 14 T cell receptor beta chains were all read from a single sample in a study of T cells after somatic rescue of genetic block. Using immunoSEQ multiplex PCR, the repertoire was profiled, and TCRdb retains in-frame clones only, with some absent. The sample holds 80,000 to 90,000 clones, about nine tenths seen once. The sequencing input was peripheral blood mononuclear cells (PBMCs). The source of these receptors is a woman younger than 35.

This chain links TRBV5-1 with TRBJ1-1; D is unresolved. This CDR3 is built from 18 residues. Germline CDR1 reads SGHRS; CDR2 reads YFSETQ. V was cut by 0 bases and J by 0 bases, with 18 bases left in between. The CDR3 nucleotides are TGCGCCAGCAGCTTGGAGGCAGGTATACGTCCTATGAACACTGAAGCTTTCTTT. Protein sequence: CASSLEAGIRPMNTEAFF.

The chain links TRBV29-1 to TRBJ2-7; D uncertain. The germline V and J ends were trimmed by 7 bases and 5 bases, with 12 bases remaining between them. Germline V gene lookup returns CDR1 SQVTM and CDR2 ANQGSEA. The CDR3 has 11 amino acids. CDR3 DNA: TGCAGCGCGGGCCCCGGCGACGAGCAGTACTTC. Translation: CSAGPGDEQYF.

The chain links TRBV5-4 to TRBJ2-7; 10 bases map to TRBD2. Per the germline V gene, CDR1 is SGHNT and CDR2 is YYREEE (reference sequence). Losses at the gene ends were 3 bases for V and 2 bases for J; bases not matched to a gene: 5. This CDR3 is built from 15 residues. CDR3 sequence (DNA): TGTGCCAGCAGCTCAGGACTAGCGGCCACCTACGAGCAGTACTTC. Translation: CASSSGLAATYEQYF.

CDR3 protein: CASRGGTIYEQYF. In DNA form, the CDR3 reads TGTGCCAGCAGGGGCGGGACAATCTACGAGCAGTACTTC. J is TRBJ2-7 and V is TRBV25-1; the D call may be TRBD1 or TRBD2 (6 bases each). Germline V gene data show CDR1 as MGHDK and CDR2 as SYGVNS. Trimming took 6 bases from V and 3 from J, leaving 12 bases between them. The CDR3 sequence is 13 residues long.

The chain couples TRBV7-8 to TRBJ2-1; no reliable D call. This CDR3 region has 14 residues. V was pared by 6 bases and J by 9 bases, with 18 bases between. The germline V gene encodes CDR1 SGHVS and CDR2 FQNEAQ. As DNA, the CDR3 is TGTGCCAGCAGGCCCCGCGGTGGGGTCGGTGAGCAGTTCTTC. Its protein is CASRPRGGVGEQFF.

This clone was counted a single time. The chain employs TRBV5-1 and TRBJ1-2; 8 positions agree with TRBD1. This CDR3 is built from 12 residues. Germline CDR1 SGHRS, CDR2 YFSETQ. V lost 2 bases and J lost 8; bases outside the gene matches: 2. The CDR3 DNA follows: TGCGCCAGCAGCTTAGACAGGGGCGGCTACACCTTC. This encodes CASSLDRGGYTF.

V usage is TRBV5-6 and J usage is TRBJ2-5; tentative D call: TRBD1 (5 bases). The V and J ends lost 4 bases and 0 bases respectively, with 10 bases between them. The CDR3 length is 14 residues. Germline CDR1 is SGHDT and CDR2 is YYEEEE. The CDR3 loop is CASSGPGYQETQYF. The CDR3, as DNA: TGTGCCAGCAGCGGCCCAGGGTACCAAGAGACCCAGTACTTC.

The chain carries TRBV13 and TRBJ1-2, with D perhaps matching TRBD1 (5 bases). CDR3 length equals 13 residues. The V and J ends lost 5 bases and 4 bases respectively, with 11 bases between them. Germline values: CDR1 PRHDT, CDR2 FYEKMQ (reference sequence). The chain's CDR3 is CASSTGTSYGYTF. For the CDR3, the DNA is TGTGCCAGCAGCACCGGGACTTCCTATGGCTACACCTTC.

This chain uses TRBV6-1 with TRBJ1-4, with no clear D. Germline CDR1 MNHNS, CDR2 SASEGT. This CDR3 has 16 residues. With 0 bases removed from V and 5 bases from J, the gap between germline ends came to 13 bases. This CDR3 is CASSEALGPPNEKLFF. Written as DNA, the CDR3 is TGTGCCAGCAGTGAAGCGCTCGGGCCACCAAATGAAAAACTGTTTTTT.

This chain uses TRBV6-1 with TRBJ2-7; the D is unclear. The V end was cut by 7 bases, the J end by 1 base, with 17 bases between. The CDR3 spans 15 residues. The germline gives CDR1 MNHNS, CDR2 SASEGT. CDR3 residues: CASKANHPISYEQYF. The CDR3 DNA is TGTGCCAGCAAGGCGAACCACCCGATTTCCTACGAGCAGTACTTC.

V gene TRBV7-8 combines with J gene TRBJ1-1; 7 nucleotides align to TRBD1. This CDR3 region has 16 residues. The germline CDR1 and CDR2 sequences are SGHVS and FQNEAQ. Trimming took 5 bases from V and 6 from J; bases not matched to a gene: 15. The CDR3 DNA follows: TGTGCCAGCAGCGCAGGACAGGCCGCTAATGGCGCTGAAGCTTTCTTT. Its protein product is CASSAGQAANGAEAFF.

This sequence joins TRBV18 and TRBJ2-7, with D tentatively TRBD2 (5 bases). This CDR3 spans 16 amino acids. V lost 2 bases and J lost 2, with 16 bases in between. Germline CDR1 KGHSH, CDR2 LQKENI. This CDR3 reads CASSPWSGGRAYEQYF. The CDR3 bases are TGTGCCAGCTCACCATGGAGCGGAGGTCGGGCCTACGAGCAGTACTTC.

The CDR3 protein is CASSLEGVGTQYF. CDR3 nucleotides: TGTGCCAGCAGCTTGGAAGGGGTCGGGACCCAGTACTTC. This chain connects TRBV5-6 to TRBJ2-5, with D perhaps TRBD1 (5 bases). From germline, CDR1 is SGHDT and CDR2 YYEEEE. Trimming left V 0 bases short and J 7 bases short, with 10 bases between. CDR3 length: 13 amino acids. The full variable domain, in which reference TRBV5-6 and TRBJ2-5 provide the parts outside the CDR3, is DAGVTQSPTHLIKTRGQQVTLRCSPKSGHDTVSWYQQALGQGPQFIFQYYEEEERQRGNFPDRFSGHQFPNYSSELNVNALLLGDSALYLCASSLEGVGTQYFGPGTRLLVL.

The gene calls are TRBV6-6 and TRBJ1-1; D is possibly TRBD1 (6 bases). Trimming took off 8 bases at V and 0 bases at J, with 13 bases between the two ends. Per germline, CDR1 MNHNY and CDR2 SVGAGI (reference sequence). The CDR3 totals 14 residues. The CDR3 sequence: CASWRGTMNTEAFF. In DNA form, the CDR3 reads TGTGCCAGCTGGAGGGGGACCATGAACACTGAAGCTTTCTTT.